A single T cell receptor beta chain is shown here with its context. Its cognate antigen is unknown. This CDR3 is built from 14 residues. V was trimmed by 1 base and J by 6 bases, leaving 11 bases between them. Germline assignment: CDR1 KGHSH and CDR2 LQKENI. These data are taken from a study of shared clonotypes between healthy human individuals. Whole-study findings and limits: Memory subsets generally showed smaller estimated richness than naive subsets did. A few donors showed sharing of around 5% of naive CD4 clonotypes.

Sequencing was performed with immunoSEQ multiplex PCR; in TCRdb, only in-frame clones are kept and a portion is missing. Altogether approximately 980,000 clones are present, approximately 80% being singletons, with the ten largest covering about 1.5%. There were no recent acute infections or vaccinations among the donors, who were healthy HIV-negative adults. Sequences were obtained from memory CD4+ T cells sorted from blood. Documented subset: CD45RA-negative fraction. The chain is built from TRBV18 and TRBJ2-3, with D possibly matching TRBD1 (6 bases). This receptor was taken from a man aged 18 to 29 in good health. CDR3 sequence (DNA): TGTGCCAGCTCACCACAGGGGGAAAGGGATACGCAGTATTTT. Protein: CASSPQGERDTQYF.